The rows below give T cell receptor beta chains drawn from one sample of a study of read filtering for tumor transcriptome and immune sequencing. TCRdb re-called the reads with MiXCR, one entry per CDR3 protein. The sample lists about 90,000 distinct CDR3 sequences, 9% to 15% seen once, with about 15% in the top ten. The source material was a population of CD138-negative cells sorted from bone marrow. The receptors here all came from a donor at least 40 years old with multiple myeloma. Each CDR3 is given with its conserved first and last residue. Fields, in order: CDR3 length, J gene, clone size, D gene, V gene, CDR3 DNA, CDR3 protein. The D gene is left open where the match is weak. Size values are once, few and many counts, or a class for expanded clones, and some rows have none.

>13|TRBJ1-1|many|NA|TRBV14
TGTGCCAGCAGCCAAACCTCCCTGAGTGAAGCTTTCTTT
CASSQTSLSEAFF
>13|TRBJ1-1|NA|NA|TRBV7-2
TGTGCCAGCAGCTTACAGGTTCGCGCTGAAGCTTTCTTT
CASSLQVRAEAFF
>14|TRBJ1-3|NA|NA|TRBV7-9
TGTGCCAGCAGCGACCAGGGCTCTGGAAACACCATATATTTT
CASSDQGSGNTIYF
>14|TRBJ2-7|many|TRBD2|TRBV4-2
TGTGCCAGCAGCCACAATCCTAGCGGGAACGAGCAGTACTTC
CASSHNPSGNEQYF
>14|TRBJ2-7|many|NA|TRBV15
TGTGCCACCAGAAAACCAGGGGTGTCCTACGAGCAGTACTTC
CATRKPGVSYEQYF
>19|TRBJ1-5|many|NA|TRBV6-2/TRBV6-3
TGTGCCAGCAGTTACTCTGGCCGTTCGGAGGACAGACTAGGTCAGCCCCAGCATTTT
CASSYSGRSEDRLGQPQHF
>16|TRBJ2-7|many|TRBD2|TRBV20-1
TGCAGTGCTAGAGGATCATCCGGGACTAGCGCCCACGAGCAGTACTTC
CSARGSSGTSAHEQYF
>13|TRBJ2-3|many|TRBD1|TRBV29-1
TGCAGCGTCGCGGACAGGAGAACAGATACGCAGTATTTT
CSVADRRTDTQYF
>14|TRBJ1-1|many|NA|TRBV19
TGTGCCAGTAGTATCATGGGCGGGAACACTGAAGCTTTCTTT
CASSIMGGNTEAFF
>14|TRBJ2-2|NA|NA|TRBV6-1
TGTGCCAGCAGTGAAGCGCATAGTGCCGGGGAGCTGTTTTTT
CASSEAHSAGELFF
>17|TRBJ1-1|many|NA|TRBV19
TGTGCCAGTAGTACAGACAGAGTACGAGCGTTGAACACTGAAGCTTTCTTT
CASSTDRVRALNTEAFF